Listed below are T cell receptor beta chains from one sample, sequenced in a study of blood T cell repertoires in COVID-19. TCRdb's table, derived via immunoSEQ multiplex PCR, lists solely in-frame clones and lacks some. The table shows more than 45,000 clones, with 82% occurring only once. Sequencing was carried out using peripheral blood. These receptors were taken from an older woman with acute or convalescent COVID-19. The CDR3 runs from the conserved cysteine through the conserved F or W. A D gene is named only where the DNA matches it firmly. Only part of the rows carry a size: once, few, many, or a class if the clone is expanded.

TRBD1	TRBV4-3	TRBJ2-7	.	TGCGCCAGCAGCCAAGATCTGTTGGACAGGGACGGCCACGAGCAGTACTTC	CASSQDLLDRDGHEQYF
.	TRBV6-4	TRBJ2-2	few	TGTGCCAGCAGTGACTCGAGTAACACCGGGGAGCTGTTTTTT	CASSDSSNTGELFF
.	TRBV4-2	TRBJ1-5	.	TGTGCCAGCAGCCAAGATCCGGAGGACCAGCCCCAGCATTTT	CASSQDPEDQPQHF
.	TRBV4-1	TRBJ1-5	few	TGCGCCAGCAGCCAAGTTCAGGGTCCCAATCAGCCCCAGCATTTT	CASSQVQGPNQPQHF
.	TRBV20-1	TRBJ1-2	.	TGCAGTGCGTGGAGGAATGGCTACACCTTC	CSAWRNGYTF
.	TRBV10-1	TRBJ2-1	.	TGCGCCAGCAGTGGCGGGGACCGATACAATGAGCAGTTCTTC	CASSGGDRYNEQFF
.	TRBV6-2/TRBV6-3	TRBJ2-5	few	TGTGCCAGCAGCCAGATGGGCGAGACCCAGTACTTC	CASSQMGETQYF
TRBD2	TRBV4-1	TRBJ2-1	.	TGCGCCAGCAGCTTGCCGGGACTAGTCACTGAGCAGTTCTTC	CASSLPGLVTEQFF
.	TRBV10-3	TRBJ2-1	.	TGTGCCGCTTCGGGGGCCGTGACAGGGTTATTCGGTGAGCAGTTCTTC	CAASGAVTGLFGEQFF
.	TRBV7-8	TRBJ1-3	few	TGTGCCAGCAGCTTAGGGGCAGGGTTTGGAAACACCATATATTTT	CASSLGAGFGNTIYF
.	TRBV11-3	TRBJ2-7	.	TGTGCCAGCAGCTTAAGCGCTAGCTCCTACGAGCAGTACTTC	CASSLSASSYEQYF
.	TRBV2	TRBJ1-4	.	TGTGCCAGCAGTGAAAGAAACAGGGTGGGCTCTACTAATGAAAAACTGTTTTTT	CASSERNRVGSTNEKLFF
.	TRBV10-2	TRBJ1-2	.	TGCGCCAGCAGTGAGTCGGGGGGAACGAATCGCGGCTACACCTTC	CASSESGGTNRGYTF
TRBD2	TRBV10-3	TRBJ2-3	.	TGTGCCATCAGTGAGGGCGGGGGGGCAGCGGATACGCAGTATTTT	CAISEGGGAADTQYF
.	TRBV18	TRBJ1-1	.	TGTGCCAGCTCTAGAGACGGAGACAGTGAAGCTTTCTTT	CASSRDGDSEAFF
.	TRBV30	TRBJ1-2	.	TGTGCCTGGATCCCGTTCTGGTCGCAGGATGGCTACACCTTC	CAWIPFWSQDGYTF
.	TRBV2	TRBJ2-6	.	TGTGCCAGCAAGGGGCCTGGGGCCAACGTCCTGACTTTC	CASKGPGANVLTF
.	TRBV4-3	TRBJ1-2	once	TGCGCCAGCAGCCAGGATCGAGGGCAGGCGGTAAACTATGGCTACACCTTC	CASSQDRGQAVNYGYTF
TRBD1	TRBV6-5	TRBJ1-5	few	TGTGCCAGCACCCGGACAGGGGCCCGCAATCAGCCCCAGCATTTT	CASTRTGARNQPQHF
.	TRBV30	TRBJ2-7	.	TGTGCCTGGAGTGTACTCGGTAGCTACGAGCAGTACTTC	CAWSVLGSYEQYF
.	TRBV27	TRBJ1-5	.	TGTGCCAGCAGTTTATACTGGAACGGGCAGCCCCAGCATTTT	CASSLYWNGQPQHF
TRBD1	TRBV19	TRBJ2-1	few	TGTGCCAGCAGACAGGGTTGGAGCAATGAGCAGTTCTTC	CASRQGWSNEQFF
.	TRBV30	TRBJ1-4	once	TGTGCCTGGAGTCCAAAGACTCTGATGGTTGAAAAACTGTTTTTT	CAWSPKTLMVEKLFF
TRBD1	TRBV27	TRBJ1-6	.	TGTGCCAGCAGTGAACAGGGGGACTCCTATAATTCACCCCTCCACTTT	CASSEQGDSYNSPLHF
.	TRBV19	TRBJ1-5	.	TGTGCCAGTCACAAAACCTCGACAGGAAACAATCAGCCCCAGCATTTT	CASHKTSTGNNQPQHF
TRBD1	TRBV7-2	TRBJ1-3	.	TGTGCCAGCAGCTTAGTCGGGACAGGGGTTGGAAACACCATATATTTT	CASSLVGTGVGNTIYF
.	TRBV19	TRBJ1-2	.	TGTGCCACCAGCCCGGACGCGGGACGCTATGGCTACACCTTC	CATSPDAGRYGYTF
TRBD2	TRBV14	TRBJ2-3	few	TGTGCCAGCAGCCAAGAACCTACAGCGGGGGGACTCACAGATACGCAGTATTTT	CASSQEPTAGGLTDTQYF
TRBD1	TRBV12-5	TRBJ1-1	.	TGTGCTAGTGGCCGTACCGGGACAGGGCCCACAAATGTGGGCACTGAAGCTTTCTTT	CASGRTGTGPTNVGTEAFF
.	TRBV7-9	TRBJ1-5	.	TGTGCCAGCAGCCCCGAGGGTGGGCCCCAGCATTTT	CASSPEGGPQHF